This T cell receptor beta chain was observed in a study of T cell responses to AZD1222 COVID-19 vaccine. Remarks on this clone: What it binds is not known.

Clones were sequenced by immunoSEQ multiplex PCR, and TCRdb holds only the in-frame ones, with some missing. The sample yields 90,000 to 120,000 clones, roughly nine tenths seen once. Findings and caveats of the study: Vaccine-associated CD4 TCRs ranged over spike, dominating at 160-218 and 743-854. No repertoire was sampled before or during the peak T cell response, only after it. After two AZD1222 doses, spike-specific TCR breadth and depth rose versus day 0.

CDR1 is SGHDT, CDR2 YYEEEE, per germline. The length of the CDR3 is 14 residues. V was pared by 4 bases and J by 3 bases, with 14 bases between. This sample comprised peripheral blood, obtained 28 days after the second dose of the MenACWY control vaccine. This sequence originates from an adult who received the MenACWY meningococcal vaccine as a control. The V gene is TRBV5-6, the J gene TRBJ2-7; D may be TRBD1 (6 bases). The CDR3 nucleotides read TGTGCCAGCAGCCCTGGACAGTCCCGCTACGAGCAGTACTTC. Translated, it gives CASSPGQSRYEQYF.